This paragraph reports one T cell receptor beta chain. The sample originates from a study of control samples from healthy donors and cancer patients. V shed 4 bases and J 4 bases; nucleotides not matched to a gene: 4. The CDR3 is 13 residues long. The germline V gene encodes CDR1 SGHTA and CDR2 FQGNSA. Clones were read by immunoSEQ multiplex PCR, and TCRdb kept only the in-frame ones, dropping some. The sample holds some 15,000 clones, about nine tenths seen once. Sequenced: PBMCs. V is TRBV7-2 and J is TRBJ2-7; the match to TRBD2 covers 7 bases. This sequence originates from a woman in her 70s with colorectal cancer. The CDR3 sequence: CASSSIGGYEQYF. The CDR3, as DNA: TGTGCCAGCAGCTCGATCGGGGGGTACGAGCAGTACTTC.